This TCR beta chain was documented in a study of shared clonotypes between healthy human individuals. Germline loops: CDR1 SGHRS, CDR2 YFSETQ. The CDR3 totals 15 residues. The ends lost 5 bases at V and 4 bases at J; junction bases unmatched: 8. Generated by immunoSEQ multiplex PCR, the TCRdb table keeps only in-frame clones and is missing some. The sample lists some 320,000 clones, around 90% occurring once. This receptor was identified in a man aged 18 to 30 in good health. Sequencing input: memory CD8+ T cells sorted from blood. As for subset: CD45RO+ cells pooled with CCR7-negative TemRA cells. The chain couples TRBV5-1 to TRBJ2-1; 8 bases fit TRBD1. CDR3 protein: CASSDWTGFYNEQFF. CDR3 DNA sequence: TGCGCCAGCAGTGATTGGACAGGGTTTTACAATGAGCAGTTCTTC.